The next 25 T cell receptor beta chains were all read from a single sample in a study of blood T cell repertoires in COVID-19. The table came from immunoSEQ multiplex PCR; TCRdb's copy has only in-frame clones and leaves some out. The table has about 210,000 clones, 85% seen once. Sequenced input: PBMCs or T cells enriched from blood (not recorded which). The receptors were sampled from a man aged 35 to 55 who had recovered from COVID-19.

The CDR3 is CASSLWGHEQFF. CDR3 DNA sequence: TGTGCCAGCAGTTTATGGGGACACGAGCAGTTCTTC. The J gene is TRBJ2-1, the V gene TRBV28; possible D gene TRBD1, 6 bases. This CDR3 comprises 12 residues. Germline V CDR1 and CDR2: MDHEN, SYDVKM. V was shortened by 0 bases and J by 10 bases, with 7 bases between the two germline ends. The whole variable domain, remainder taken from reference TRBV28 and TRBJ2-1, is DVKVTQSSRYLVKRTGEKVFLECVQDMDHENMFWYRQDPGLGLRLIYFSYDVKMKEKGDIPEGYSVSREKKERFSLILESASTNQTSMYLCASSLWGHEQFFGPGTRLTVL.

To note about this clone: The DNA is left out, because the CDR3 cannot be placed on it with certainty; the CDR3 is given as TCRdb lists it. This chain uses TRBV19 with TRBJ1-1; TRBD1, the table's D call, lacks a check against the DNA. From germline, CDR1 is LNHDA and CDR2 SQIVND (reference sequence). Termini included, the CDR3 measures 15 amino acids. The CDR3 region is CASILAGGFLTEAFF.

This chain links TRBV6-5 with TRBJ1-5, with unresolved D. Trimming stripped 9 bases from V and 4 bases from J, with 4 bases between. CDR1 is MNHEY and CDR2 is SVGAGI in the germline V gene. The CDR3 runs to 10 residues. The CDR3 region is CARLNQPQHF. In DNA, the CDR3 is TGTGCCAGATTAAATCAGCCCCAGCATTTT.

The J gene is TRBJ2-3, the V gene TRBV6-4; 9 bases agree with TRBD2. Germline lookup yields CDR1 MRHNA and CDR2 SNTAGT. The V segment lost 3 bases and the J segment 2 bases; nucleotides outside the gene matches: 6. This CDR3 is 16 amino acids long. CDR3 protein: CASSEAGGRATDTQYF. The CDR3 nucleotides are TGTGCCAGCAGTGAGGCGGGAGGGAGGGCCACAGATACGCAGTATTTT.

CDR3 residues: CASSLGDRLREKLFF. The CDR3 DNA is TGTGCCAGCAGTTTGGGGGACAGGCTTCGGGAAAAACTGTTTTTT. The chain is built from TRBV28 and TRBJ1-4, with TRBD1 identical over 8 bases. The CDR3 contains 15 residues. V was pared by 3 bases and J by 8 bases, with 8 bases of the junction left unmatched. Per the germline V gene, CDR1 is MDHEN and CDR2 is SYDVKM.

The genes are TRBV5-1 and TRBJ2-7; tentatively, D is TRBD1 (6 bases). Between the trimmed V and J ends, which lost 2 bases and 2 bases, there was a span of 8 bases. There are 13 residues in the CDR3. Per germline, CDR1 SGHRS and CDR2 YFSETQ. This CDR3 reads CASSFGQTYEQYF. In DNA form, the CDR3 reads TGCGCCAGCAGCTTCGGACAGACCTACGAGCAGTACTTC.

The sample holds one count of this clone. This chain links TRBV3-1 (or the pseudogene TRBV3-2) with TRBJ2-7; 7 nucleotides align to TRBD1. The CDR3 sequence is 15 residues long. Germline CDR1 LGHDT, CDR2 YNNKEL (reference sequence). Trimming cost V 3 bases and J 3 bases; bases outside gene matches: 8. The CDR3 bases are TGTGCCAGCAGCCATTGGACAGGCAAACACTACGAGCAGTACTTC. Residues: CASSHWTGKHYEQYF.

The chain carries TRBV18 and TRBJ1-1; the D gene is possibly TRBD1 (5 bases). Per germline, CDR1 KGHSH and CDR2 LQKENI. The CDR3 covers 17 residues. With 3 bases removed from V and 2 bases from J, the gap between germline ends came to 19 bases. For the CDR3, the DNA is TGTGCCAGCTCACCGGGGCCACCATTTGTTGTCAACACTGAAGCTTTCTTT. Translating gives CASSPGPPFVVNTEAFF. Full variable domain (rest looked up from reference TRBV18 and TRBJ1-1): NAGVMQNPRHLVRRRGQEARLRCSPMKGHSHVYWYRQLPEEGLKFMVYLQKENIIDESGMPKERFSAEFPKEGPSILRIQQVVRGDSAAYFCASSPGPPFVVNTEAFFGQGTRLTVV.

J is TRBJ2-3 and V is TRBV6-2 or TRBV6-3; a weak D match, TRBD2 (5 bases). V was shortened by 1 base and J by 4 bases, with 24 bases between the two germline ends. The germline V gene encodes CDR1 MNHEY and CDR2 SVGEGT. This CDR3 is 19 amino acids long. CDR3 DNA: TGTGCCAGCAGTTACTTTCACCCTAGGGATAAGAGGGCCGCAGATACGCAGTATTTT. Translated, it gives CASSYFHPRDKRAADTQYF.

This chain links TRBV29-1 with TRBJ2-7; TRBD1 matches at 7 bases. This CDR3 is 12 amino acids long. Germline V gives CDR1 SQVTM, CDR2 ANQGSEA. V trimming: 7 bases; J trimming: 5 bases; junction bases outside the gene matches: 8. CDR3: CSATTGLNEQYF. CDR3 nucleotide sequence: TGCAGCGCTACGACAGGGTTAAACGAGCAGTACTTC.

V and J are TRBV4-1 and TRBJ1-1; a possible D gene is TRBD1 (5 bases). The V gene lost 4 bases and the J gene lost 3 bases, with 9 bases spanning the gap. From germline, CDR1 is MGHRA and CDR2 YSYEKL. CDR3 length equals 13 residues. CDR3 region: CASSRGGDTEAFF. CDR3 nucleotide sequence: TGCGCCAGCAGCCGAGGAGGGGACACTGAAGCTTTCTTT.

The genes are TRBV21-1 and TRBJ1-3; TRBD1 is the table's D call and was not checked against the DNA. TRBV21-1 is flagged as a pseudogene. The CDR3 totals 14 residues. The CDR3 loop reads CASSRTGFGNTIYF. The CDR3 coding sequence is TGTGCCAGCAGCAGAACAGGGTTTGGAAACACCATATATTTT.

The chain combines TRBV3-1 (or the pseudogene TRBV3-2) with TRBJ1-6, with 8 nucleotides matching TRBD1. CDR1 LGHDT and CDR2 YNNKEL come from the germline V gene (reference sequence). The CDR3 runs to 16 residues. The V gene end was trimmed by 4 bases and the J gene end by 5 bases; junction bases not matched to a gene: 7. The CDR3 loop reads CASSRRTGRNNSPLHF. The CDR3 nucleotides read TGTGCCAGCAGCCGAAGGACAGGGAGGAATAATTCACCCCTCCACTTT.

The chain uses TRBV6-6 and TRBJ2-7; D is unclear. Between the trimmed V and J ends, which lost 4 bases and 1 base, there was a span of 5 bases. Germline CDR1 reads MNHNY; CDR2 reads SVGAGI (reference sequence). The CDR3 sequence is 12 residues long. The CDR3 here is CASSLFSYEQYF. Written as DNA, the CDR3 is TGTGCCAGCAGTTTATTTTCCTACGAGCAGTACTTC.

The V call is TRBV7-2, the J call TRBJ2-2; the D gene is possibly TRBD2 (5 bases). The CDR3 extends over 18 amino acids. V dropped 9 bases and J dropped 0 bases, with 23 bases sitting between them. CDR1 and CDR2 from the germline V gene are SGHTA and FQGNSA. The CDR3 coding sequence is TGTGCCAGTACCCTAGAGGGCTCATCCCCGACGAACACCGGGGAGCTGTTTTTT. This sequence encodes CASTLEGSSPTNTGELFF.

The CDR3 DNA reads as TGTGCCAGCAGCGGTTCACAGGGGGCGGGAGATACGCAGTATTTT. It specifies CASSGSQGAGDTQYF. This sequence joins TRBV9 and TRBJ2-3; 9 bases match TRBD1. Unmatched junction bases numbered 7, after V lost 3 bases and J lost 5 bases. CDR1 is SGDLS, CDR2 YYNGEE, per germline. The CDR3 consists of 15 residues.

The chain is built from TRBV28 and TRBJ1-4, with no clear D. The germline gives CDR1 MDHEN, CDR2 SYDVKM. V shed 5 bases and J shed 5 bases, with 12 bases lying between them. The CDR3 is 14 residues long. The CDR3 DNA reads TGTGCCAGCAGTACAACGGGAGTCAATGAAAAACTGTTTTTT. Translating it yields CASSTTGVNEKLFF.

The V call is TRBV2, the J call TRBJ1-5; tentatively, D is TRBD1 (6 bases). The germline gives CDR1 SNHLY, CDR2 FYNNEI. The V end lost 8 bases, the J end lost 7 bases, and 15 bases lay between the germline ends. CDR3 size: 13 residues. The CDR3 coding sequence is TGTGCCAGCCGCGGAGAACAGGGACAGCCCCAGCATTTT. It is translated as CASRGEQGQPQHF.

V gene TRBV28 combines with J gene TRBJ2-5, with 9 bases fitting TRBD2. J was trimmed by 6 bases and V by 5 bases; bases with no gene match: 13. The CDR3 runs to 16 residues. The germline V gene has CDR1 MDHEN and CDR2 SYDVKM. The CDR3 is CASSTRTGTSFQTQYF. The CDR3 DNA sequence: TGTGCCAGCAGTACTCGAACCGGGACTAGCTTTCAGACCCAGTACTTC.

This sequence joins TRBV7-2 and TRBJ1-1, with 7 bases fitting TRBD1. The V segment lost 5 bases and the J segment 1 base; nucleotides outside the gene matches: 10. CDR1 and CDR2 (germline): SGHTA, FQGNSA. The CDR3 has 16 amino acids. Written as DNA, the CDR3 is TGTGCCAGCAGCCAGAGCCCCGGGACAGCGAACACTGAAGCTTTCTTT. This codes for CASSQSPGTANTEAFF.

The chain joins TRBV19 to TRBJ1-1; D gene unclear. The CDR3 is 12 residues long. Per the germline V gene, CDR1 is LNHDA and CDR2 is SQIVND (reference sequence). Trimming left V 7 bases short and J 2 bases short, with 8 bases between. In DNA form, the CDR3 reads TGTGCCAGTAAGCGAGAAAACACTGAAGCTTTCTTT. Amino acids: CASKRENTEAFF.

The chain joins TRBV27 to TRBJ2-3, with 8 bases aligning to TRBD1. The CDR3 has 16 residues. Germline V gives CDR1 MNHEY, CDR2 SMNVEV (reference sequence). J was trimmed by 2 bases and V by 5 bases; bases with no gene match: 9. The chain's CDR3 is CASSALPTGDTDTQYF. The CDR3 nucleotides read TGTGCCAGCAGTGCACTCCCGACAGGGGACACAGATACGCAGTATTTT.

CDR3 residues: CASSLARGNEQYF. CDR3 nucleotides: TGTGCCAGCAGTTTAGCCCGGGGTAACGAGCAGTACTTC. The V and J genes are TRBV12-3 or TRBV12-4 and TRBJ2-7; weak D call: TRBD2 (5 bases). The CDR3 totals 13 residues. The germline V and J ends were trimmed by 0 bases and 5 bases, with 8 bases remaining between them.

This clone was seen more than once but under ten times. V gene TRBV30 combines with J gene TRBJ1-2; D is ambiguous. V was shortened by 3 bases and J by 7 bases, with 15 bases between the two germline ends. Germline V CDR1 and CDR2: GTSNPN, SVGIG (reference sequence). The CDR3 is made up of 13 amino acids. The CDR3 DNA follows: TGTGCCTGGAGCCTCCCGGGAAAAGCTGGCTACACCTTC. The encoded protein is CAWSLPGKAGYTF.

The chain couples TRBV7-3 to TRBJ1-6; a possible D gene is TRBD1 (6 bases). V was pared by 3 bases and J by 0 bases, with 15 bases between. The CDR3 runs to 18 residues. The germline V gene encodes CDR1 SGHTA and CDR2 FQGTGA. Written as DNA, the CDR3 is TGTGCCAGCAGCTTGGGAACGACAGGCAGCTCCTATAATTCACCCCTCCACTTT. This encodes CASSLGTTGSSYNSPLHF. The full variable domain, rest sourced from reference TRBV7-3 and TRBJ1-6, is GAGVSQTPSNKVTEKGKYVELRCDPISGHTALYWYRQSLGQGPEFLIYFQGTGAADDSGLPNDRFFAVRPEGSVSTLKIQRTERGDSAVYLCASSLGTTGSSYNSPLHFGNGTRLTVT.